One sample yielded the 21 T cell receptor beta chains listed below, sequenced in a study of shared clonotypes between healthy human individuals. Measured with immunoSEQ multiplex PCR; TCRdb has only the in-frame clones, and not every one. The repertoire has more than 2 million clones, approximately 96% of them found once; the top ten carry roughly 0.13%. Sequenced input: naive CD4+ T cells sorted from blood. As to subset: CD45RA+ positively selected. These receptors all stem from a man aged 18-30 years in good health.

CDR3 amino acids: CASSEMGQGPNEQFF. The CDR3 DNA sequence: TGTGCCAGCAGTGAAATGGGACAGGGGCCCAATGAGCAGTTCTTC. The chain recombines TRBV6-1 with TRBJ2-1; 10 nucleotides agree with TRBD1. J gave up 6 bases and V 2 bases, and 4 bases lay outside the gene matches. The CDR3 spans 15 residues. Germline values: CDR1 MNHNS, CDR2 SASEGT.

In its sample, this clone was seen a few times. V and J are TRBV6-1 and TRBJ2-5; 11 nucleotides match TRBD1. Germline lookup yields CDR1 MNHNS and CDR2 SASEGT. J was trimmed by 4 bases and V by 1 base; bases with no gene match: 2. The CDR3 is 15 residues long. The CDR3 DNA reads TGTGCCAGCAGTGAAGTTGGACAGGGGGCAGAGACCCAGTACTTC. Protein: CASSEVGQGAETQYF.

Turning to this clone: This sequence may be a read error, since a much larger clone differs from it by one base. The same CDR3 also results from other DNA sequences found in this sample. The chain couples TRBV6-1 to TRBJ2-6; no clear D gene. Germline lookup yields CDR1 MNHNS and CDR2 SASEGT. This CDR3 contains 13 residues. Trimming removed 6 bases from V and 0 bases from J, with 3 bases in between. CDR3 bases: TGTGCCAGCAGGTACTCTGGGGCCAACGTCCTGACTTTC. Residues: CASRYSGANVLTF.

The chain joins TRBV7-2 to TRBJ1-2; no firm D call. Germline V gives CDR1 SGHTA, CDR2 FQGNSA. V dropped 2 bases and J dropped 8 bases, with 9 bases sitting between them. The CDR3 spans 12 residues. As DNA, the CDR3 is TGTGCCAGCAGCTTAACGAGAGGCGGCTACACCTTC. The encoded protein is CASSLTRGGYTF.

This chain joins TRBV28 and TRBJ2-2; no reliable D call. The germline V gene encodes CDR1 MDHEN and CDR2 SYDVKM. The V and J ends lost 7 bases and 0 bases respectively, with 6 bases between them. The CDR3 runs to 13 residues. This CDR3 is CASIGANTGELFF. The DNA for the CDR3 is TGTGCCAGCATTGGGGCGAACACCGGGGAGCTGTTTTTT.

This clone was counted once. The chain is built from TRBV9 and TRBJ1-1; 10 bases line up with TRBD1. Germline V gene sequence: CDR1 SGDLS, CDR2 YYNGEE. V shed 3 bases, J shed 1 base, and the junction held 6 bases outside the gene matches. CDR3 length: 16 amino acids. The CDR3 coding sequence is TGTGCCAGCAGCGGCGGGACAGGGGAAGCGAACACTGAAGCTTTCTTT. As protein: CASSGGTGEANTEAFF.

The chain uses TRBV6-5 and TRBJ1-1; TRBD1 matches 9 bases. The junction had 6 bases not matched to a gene; V was cut back by 5 bases and J by 2 bases. The germline V gene has CDR1 MNHEY and CDR2 SVGAGI. This CDR3 has 15 amino acids. CDR3 residues: CASSPQGQGNTEAFF. The DNA for the CDR3 is TGTGCCAGCAGTCCTCAGGGACAGGGAAACACTGAAGCTTTCTTT.

The rearrangement joins TRBV11-2 to TRBJ1-1; D gene uncertain. V was pared by 3 bases and J by 3 bases, with 8 bases between. Germline V gene sequence: CDR1 SGHAT, CDR2 FQNNGV. The CDR3 length is 13 residues. CDR3 region: CASSFESDTEAFF. For the CDR3, the DNA is TGTGCCAGCAGCTTCGAGTCGGACACTGAAGCTTTCTTT.

The chain links TRBV18 to TRBJ2-7; D remains unclear. The CDR3 spans 14 residues. V was clipped by 1 base and J by 7 bases, with 14 bases between them. Germline assignment: CDR1 KGHSH and CDR2 LQKENI. The CDR3 DNA reads as TGTGCCAGCTCACCACTCCCTGGCCAGGCTGAGCAGTACTTC. It is translated as CASSPLPGQAEQYF. The whole variable domain, filled in from reference TRBV18 and TRBJ2-7, reads NAGVMQNPRHLVRRRGQEARLRCSPMKGHSHVYWYRQLPEEGLKFMVYLQKENIIDESGMPKERFSAEFPKEGPSILRIQQVVRGDSAAYFCASSPLPGQAEQYFGPGTRLTVT.

This clone was seen only once. Here the CDR3 DNA reads TGTGCCAGCAGTTACTCAACGAGTCTGAACACTGAAGCTTTCTTT. It specifies CASSYSTSLNTEAFF. V gene TRBV6-6 combines with J gene TRBJ1-1; D is uncertain. CDR3 length equals 15 residues. Germline lookup yields CDR1 MNHNY and CDR2 SVGAGI (reference sequence). Deletions cut 0 bases from V and 0 bases from J, with 8 bases between.

CDR3 residues: CASSFSGTGSYEQYF. The DNA for the CDR3 is TGTGCCAGCAGCTTTAGCGGGACAGGGTCCTACGAGCAGTACTTC. J is TRBJ2-7 and V is TRBV5-4, with D possibly being TRBD1 (9 bases). CDR1 SGHNT and CDR2 YYREEE come from the germline V gene (reference sequence). The CDR3 consists of 15 residues. Trimming took 2 bases from V and 1 from J, leaving 13 bases between them.

The chain couples TRBV18 to TRBJ1-2, with D perhaps matching TRBD1 (5 bases). This CDR3 is 16 amino acids long. V lost 5 bases and J 2 bases, leaving 18 bases between the germline ends. The germline V gene has CDR1 KGHSH and CDR2 LQKENI. The CDR3 DNA reads TGTGCCAGCTCATCAAAGGGACCCTGGGGCAACTATGGCTACACCTTC. Protein sequence: CASSSKGPWGNYGYTF. Full variable domain (rest looked up from reference TRBV18 and TRBJ1-2): NAGVMQNPRHLVRRRGQEARLRCSPMKGHSHVYWYRQLPEEGLKFMVYLQKENIIDESGMPKERFSAEFPKEGPSILRIQQVVRGDSAAYFCASSSKGPWGNYGYTFGSGTRLTVV.

This chain uses TRBV28 with TRBJ2-2, with D perhaps TRBD1 (6 bases). Trimming cost V 6 bases and J 6 bases, with 20 bases left between them. Germline loops: CDR1 MDHEN, CDR2 SYDVKM. The CDR3 spans 16 residues. The CDR3 sequence: CASRLTHPQGAGELFF. CDR3 coding DNA: TGTGCCAGCAGACTAACTCATCCACAGGGTGCCGGGGAGCTGTTTTTT. The full variable domain, rest sourced from reference TRBV28 and TRBJ2-2, is DVKVTQSSRYLVKRTGEKVFLECVQDMDHENMFWYRQDPGLGLRLIYFSYDVKMKEKGDIPEGYSVSREKKERFSLILESASTNQTSMYLCASRLTHPQGAGELFFGEGSRLTVL.

V is TRBV19 and J is TRBJ2-1; D uncertain. CDR1 is LNHDA, CDR2 SQIVND, per germline (reference sequence). V was cut by 0 bases and J by 3 bases, with 9 bases left in between. The CDR3 is 15 residues long. CDR3 protein: CASSIDLQNYNEQFF. In nucleotides, the CDR3 is TGTGCCAGTAGTATAGATCTCCAAAACTACAATGAGCAGTTCTTC.

The rearrangement joins TRBV18 to TRBJ2-7; D may be TRBD1 or TRBD2 (5 bases each). Trimming took off 4 bases at V and 5 bases at J, with 18 bases between the two ends. The CDR3 runs 15 residues. In germline, CDR1 is KGHSH, CDR2 LQKENI. DNA for the CDR3: TGTGCCAGCTCACTACCAGGGAGAAAGAAGGACGAGCAGTACTTC. It translates to CASSLPGRKKDEQYF.

The chain couples TRBV14 to TRBJ2-1; unclear D gene. Germline CDR1 SGHDN, CDR2 FVKESK. Trimming took off 4 bases at V and 0 bases at J, with 10 bases between the two ends. The CDR3 contains 15 residues. CDR3 DNA: TGTGCCAGCAGCCCCCTAGTAAGCTCCTACAATGAGCAGTTCTTC. It specifies CASSPLVSSYNEQFF.

This chain links TRBV28 with TRBJ1-5; D is undetermined. V was pared by 5 bases and J by 5 bases, with 10 bases between. Germline V gene lookup returns CDR1 MDHEN and CDR2 SYDVKM. CDR3 length: 13 amino acids. In DNA, the CDR3 is TGTGCCAGCAGTCCCGGGAGGCATCAGCCCCAGCATTTT. Its translation is CASSPGRHQPQHF.

The V call is TRBV18, the J call TRBJ2-3, with TRBD2 identical over 8 bases. This CDR3 has 16 amino acids. After removal of 3 bases from V and 2 bases from J, the junction contained 7 bases not matched to a gene. CDR1 KGHSH and CDR2 LQKENI come from the germline V gene. The DNA for the CDR3 is TGTGCCAGCTCACCCTCCCTAGCGGGCCTCACAGATACGCAGTATTTT. Its protein product is CASSPSLAGLTDTQYF. Supplemented by reference TRBV18 and TRBJ2-3, the full variable domain reads NAGVMQNPRHLVRRRGQEARLRCSPMKGHSHVYWYRQLPEEGLKFMVYLQKENIIDESGMPKERFSAEFPKEGPSILRIQQVVRGDSAAYFCASSPSLAGLTDTQYFGPGTRLTVL.

The chain couples TRBV25-1 to TRBJ1-2; weak D call: TRBD1 (6 bases). The length of the CDR3 is 13 residues. Germline values: CDR1 MGHDK, CDR2 SYGVNS. Trimming cost V 4 bases and J 8 bases, with 14 bases left between them. CDR3 protein: CASSASQGRGYTF. The CDR3 bases are TGTGCCAGCAGTGCCTCCCAGGGGAGGGGCTACACCTTC.

J is TRBJ2-3 and V is TRBV7-2; the D gene is possibly TRBD2 (5 bases). This CDR3 is 18 amino acids long. Germline V gives CDR1 SGHTA, CDR2 FQGNSA. Trimming cost V 2 bases and J 0 bases, with 18 bases left between them. The CDR3 spells CASSLSFPSLISTDTQYF. CDR3 DNA: TGTGCCAGCAGCTTATCCTTCCCTAGCTTAATTAGCACAGATACGCAGTATTTT.

The rearrangement links TRBV30 to TRBJ2-1; weak D call: TRBD2 (5 bases). Germline CDR1 GTSNPN, CDR2 SVGIG (reference sequence). The CDR3 length is 15 residues. Trimming took off 4 bases at V and 1 base at J, with 14 bases between the two ends. The CDR3 spells CAWTPGLASYNEQFF. The CDR3, as DNA: TGTGCCTGGACCCCCGGGCTAGCTTCCTACAATGAGCAGTTCTTC.